Listed below are T cell receptor beta chains from one sample, sequenced in a study of CD8+ T cells in alopecia areata. The method was immunoSEQ multiplex PCR; TCRdb's version includes in-frame clones alone and lacks a portion of them. The repertoire consists of some 240,000 clones, with 57% occurring once and the leading ten covering less than 0.6%. The sequencing here drew on CD4+ T cells sorted from blood, taken at week 0. These receptors came from a human donor with alopecia areata. The CDR3 runs from the conserved cysteine through the conserved F or W. Fields, in order: D gene, clone size, J gene, V gene, CDR3 protein, CDR3 DNA. A D gene is named only where the DNA matches it firmly. Rows give clone size only sometimes, using once, few, many, or a class for an expanded clone.

>TRBD1|few|TRBJ2-3|TRBV25-1
CASSANTGTGRTDTQYF
TGTGCCAGCAGTGCCAATACCGGGACAGGGAGAACAGATACGCAGTATTTT
>.|.|TRBJ2-5|TRBV15
CATRRGAQETQYF
TGTGCCACCCGTCGAGGAGCCCAAGAGACCCAGTACTTC
>.|.|TRBJ2-7|TRBV5-4
CASAPTMSYEQYF
TGTGCCAGCGCCCCGACTATGAGCTACGAGCAGTACTTC
>.|.|TRBJ2-2|TRBV5-1
CASSSQDTGELFF
TGCGCCAGCAGCTCCCAGGATACCGGGGAGCTGTTTTTT
>.|.|TRBJ1-1|TRBV9
CASSVENMNTEAFF
TGTGCCAGCAGCGTAGAAAACATGAACACTGAAGCTTTCTTT
>.|.|TRBJ1-1|TRBV29-1
CSVERQLNTEAFF
TGCAGCGTTGAAAGACAGCTTAACACTGAAGCTTTCTTT
>.|.|TRBJ1-1|TRBV5-4
CASSLGLTEMNTEAFF
TGTGCCAGCAGCTTGGGATTGACAGAGATGAACACTGAAGCTTTCTTT
>.|.|TRBJ2-2|TRBV29-1
CSVEDLRVSTGELFF
TGCAGCGTTGAAGATCTTCGGGTGTCCACCGGGGAGCTGTTTTTT
>.|.|TRBJ2-2|TRBV7-6
CASSSAGYPGELFF
TGTGCCAGCAGCTCTGCAGGGTACCCCGGGGAGCTGTTTTTT
>.|few|TRBJ2-3|TRBV18
CASSPPEEDTQYF
TGTGCCAGCTCACCACCGGAGGAAGATACGCAGTATTTT
>.|.|TRBJ1-1|TRBV4-1
CASSQDLWGTEAFF
TGCGCCAGCAGCCAAGATCTATGGGGGACTGAAGCTTTCTTT
>.|.|TRBJ1-2|TRBV29-1
CSVAENYGYTF
TGCAGCGTTGCCGAAAACTATGGCTACACCTTC
>.|few|TRBJ1-1|TRBV13
CASSLAPGNTEAFF
TGTGCCAGCAGCTTAGCGCCAGGGAACACTGAAGCTTTCTTT
>.|.|TRBJ1-6|TRBV9
CASSEGGSSYNSPLHF
TGTGCCAGCAGCGAGGGAGGCAGCTCCTATAATTCACCCCTCCACTTT
>.|few|TRBJ1-2|TRBV11-2
CASSLGPDVNYGYTF
TGTGCCAGCAGCTTAGGTCCAGATGTTAACTATGGCTACACCTTC
>.|.|TRBJ1-1|TRBV4-1
CASSQVWAGNTEAFF
TGCGCCAGCAGCCAGGTATGGGCCGGGAACACTGAAGCTTTCTTT
>.|.|TRBJ1-2|TRBV14
CASSQDSGVLKYTF
TGTGCCAGCAGCCAAGACTCGGGGGTCTTAAAGTACACCTTC
>TRBD2|few|TRBJ2-3|TRBV27
CASRGGGPPTDTQYF
TGTGCCAGCAGGGGCGGGGGTCCCCCCACAGATACGCAGTATTTT
>.|.|TRBJ1-6|TRBV30
CAWRSQRNSPLHF
TGTGCCTGGAGATCACAAAGGAATTCACCCCTCCACTTT
>TRBD2|.|TRBJ2-4|TRBV5-1
CASSLGSQAGESPYF
TGCGCCAGCAGCTTGGGCAGCCAAGCGGGGGAGAGCCCATACTTC
>.|.|TRBJ1-6|TRBV18
CASSAREAAGPTLHF
TGTGCCAGCTCAGCAAGGGAGGCGGCGGGACCGACCCTCCACTTT
>.|.|TRBJ2-3|TRBV7-3
CASSLLASSPTQYF
TGTGCCAGCAGCTTACTTGCGAGTTCTCCTACGCAGTATTTT
>.|few|TRBJ1-2|TRBV9
CASSDRDARGYTF
TGTGCCAGCAGCGACCGGGACGCCAGAGGCTACACCTTC
>TRBD2|.|TRBJ2-1|TRBV2
CASSSTSGTRQFF
TGTGCCAGCAGTTCGACTAGCGGAACGAGGCAGTTCTTC
>.|few|TRBJ1-3|TRBV30
CAWIQNRVDTGNTIYF
TGTGCCTGGATCCAAAATAGGGTAGATACTGGAAACACCATATATTTT
>TRBD1|.|TRBJ1-1|TRBV25-1
CASSESGTVNTEAFF
TGTGCCAGCAGTGAATCCGGGACAGTGAACACTGAAGCTTTCTTT
>.|.|TRBJ1-2|TRBV7-3
CASSPYPGAKVGYTF
TGTGCCAGCAGCCCCTACCCGGGGGCCAAGGTTGGCTACACCTTC
>.|few|TRBJ1-2|TRBV4-1
CASSQGLYGYTF
TGCGCCAGCAGCCAAGGGTTATATGGCTACACCTTC
>.|once|TRBJ1-5|TRBV27
CASSPQQGRGNQPQHF
TGTGCCAGCAGTCCCCAACAGGGAAGGGGCAATCAGCCCCAGCATTTT
>.|many|TRBJ1-1|TRBV19
CASSAGRVGTEAFF
TGTGCCAGTAGTGCCGGAAGGGTGGGCACTGAAGCTTTCTTT
>.|.|TRBJ2-2|TRBV29-1
CSVDLGAGLFF
TGCAGCGTTGATTTGGGGGCAGGGCTGTTTTTT
>.|.|TRBJ1-2|TRBV5-1
CASSLEEYGYTF
TGCGCCAGCAGCTTGGAAGAATATGGCTACACCTTC
>.|few|TRBJ2-7|TRBV29-1
CSVSRTLSYEQYF
TGCAGCGTTTCTAGAACCCTCTCCTACGAGCAGTACTTC
>.|.|TRBJ2-2|TRBV6-5
CASRRKGDSGELFF
TGTGCCAGCAGACGAAAGGGGGATAGCGGGGAGCTGTTTTTT
>TRBD2|.|TRBJ2-2|TRBV5-1
CASSLQWTSGRRGELFF
TGCGCCAGCAGCCTCCAATGGACTAGCGGGAGGCGAGGGGAGCTGTTTTTT
>TRBD1|few|TRBJ2-7|TRBV30
CAWSRDRALYEQYF
TGTGCCTGGAGTCGGGACAGGGCGCTCTACGAGCAGTACTTC
>TRBD1|.|TRBJ2-2|TRBV18
CASPKGDSSANTGELFF
TGTGCCAGCCCGAAAGGGGACAGTTCCGCGAACACCGGGGAGCTGTTTTTT
>TRBD1|.|TRBJ1-2|TRBV30
CAWSTRQGGYTF
TGTGCCTGGAGTACCCGACAGGGTGGCTACACCTTC
>TRBD2|.|TRBJ2-6|TRBV10-2
CASSSRSGTRGSGANVLTF
TGCGCCAGCAGCTCCAGGAGCGGGACTAGGGGCTCTGGGGCCAACGTCCTGACTTTC
>.|.|TRBJ1-1|TRBV29-1
CSVKRQENTEAFF
TGCAGCGTTAAAAGGCAGGAGAACACTGAAGCTTTCTTT
>.|.|TRBJ1-6|TRBV7-3
CASSQGANSPLHF
TGTGCCAGCAGCCAAGGGGCTAATTCACCCCTCCACTTT
>.|.|TRBJ1-2|TRBV30
CAWSAGTYGYTF
TGTGCCTGGAGCGCAGGGACCTATGGCTACACCTTC
>TRBD2|once|TRBJ2-1|TRBV6-1
CASRFGGAGNEQFF
TGTGCCAGCAGATTCGGGGGGGCCGGGAATGAGCAGTTCTTC
>.|.|TRBJ2-7|TRBV2
CAIKTDELSYEQYF
TGTGCCATCAAGACTGACGAGCTTTCCTACGAGCAGTACTTC
>TRBD2|.|TRBJ2-3|TRBV4-1
CASSLLGGNTQYF
TGCGCCAGCAGCCTCCTCGGGGGGAATACGCAGTATTTT
>.|.|TRBJ2-2|TRBV11-2
CASSARPGWELFF
TGTGCCAGCAGCGCCAGGCCGGGCTGGGAGCTGTTTTTT
>.|.|TRBJ1-2|TRBV29-1
CSARGYYGYTF
TGCAGCGCGAGAGGCTACTATGGCTACACCTTC
>TRBD2|.|TRBJ2-5|TRBV2
CASSTSGKETQYF
TGTGCCAGCAGTACTAGCGGGAAAGAGACCCAGTACTTC
>.|.|TRBJ1-2|TRBV5-1
CASSLSGTDYGYTF
TGCGCCAGCAGCTTGTCCGGGACGGACTATGGCTACACCTTC
>.|.|TRBJ1-1|TRBV7-9
CASSSGRNTEAFF
TGTGCCAGCAGCTCGGGGAGGAACACTGAAGCTTTCTTT
>TRBD2|few|TRBJ2-7|TRBV6-6
CASSGTSGSRGAYF
TGTGCCAGCAGTGGGACTAGCGGGTCGCGGGGGGCGTACTTC
>.|few|TRBJ2-1|TRBV7-2
CASSPVDPTYNEQFF
TGTGCCAGCAGCCCTGTGGACCCTACCTACAATGAGCAGTTCTTC
>.|.|TRBJ1-1|TRBV7-9
CASSSSGGTEAFF
TGTGCCAGCAGCTCCTCGGGTGGTACTGAAGCTTTCTTT
>.|.|TRBJ1-1|TRBV5-6
CASSLRVLTEAFF
TGTGCCAGCAGCTTGAGGGTACTCACTGAAGCTTTCTTT
>.|.|TRBJ2-7|TRBV30
CARRQGYEQYF
TGTGCCCGGCGGCAGGGCTACGAGCAGTACTTC